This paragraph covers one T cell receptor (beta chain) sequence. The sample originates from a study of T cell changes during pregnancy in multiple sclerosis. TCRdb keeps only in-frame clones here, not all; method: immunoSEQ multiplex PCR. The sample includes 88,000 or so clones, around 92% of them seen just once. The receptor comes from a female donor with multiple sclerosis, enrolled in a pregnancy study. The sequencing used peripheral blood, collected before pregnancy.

CDR3 bases: TGTGCCAGCAGCGCAACAGGGGAAAACACCGGGGAGCTGTTTTTT. It is translated as CASSATGENTGELFF. This sequence joins TRBV9 and TRBJ2-2, with 7 bases fitting TRBD1. From germline, CDR1 is SGDLS and CDR2 YYNGEE. The V and J ends lost 3 bases and 2 bases, in that order; junction bases with no gene match: 4. The CDR3 consists of 15 residues.